Described below is a single TCR beta chain sequence and its context. Its antigen is unknown. The record originates from a study of shared clonotypes between healthy human individuals. Donors included only healthy HIV-negative adults lacking recent acute infections or vaccinations. Each cell subset's genomic DNA was divided evenly among several immunoSEQ plates. The protocol was immunoSEQ multiplex PCR, while the TCRdb copy is restricted to in-frame clones and leaves out a portion. The repertoire holds hundreds of thousands of clones, with less than 98% as singletons. This CDR3 contains 12 residues. V was cut by 1 base and J by 5 bases, with 5 bases left in between. The germline V gene has CDR1 KGHSH and CDR2 LQKENI. Study findings and constraints: Among several donors, roughly 5.4% of naive CD4 clonotypes were found in common. Shared clonotypes across all four donors exceeded non-shared ones in generation probability.

The chain employs TRBV18 and TRBJ1-1; D remains ambiguous. Sequenced material: naive CD4+ T cells sorted from blood. Stated subset: CD45RA+ positively selected. The sequence was collected from a woman in her twenties or thirties in good health. The CDR3 sequence: CASSPLRTEAFF. CDR3 sequence (DNA): TGTGCCAGCTCACCACTTCGGACTGAAGCTTTCTTT. The variable domain in full, with the rest retrieved from reference TRBV18 and TRBJ1-1, is NAGVMQNPRHLVRRRGQEARLRCSPMKGHSHVYWYRQLPEEGLKFMVYLQKENIIDESGMPKERFSAEFPKEGPSILRIQQVVRGDSAAYFCASSPLRTEAFFGQGTRLTVV.